The 24 T cell receptor beta chains below come from one sample, sequenced in a study of cytomegalovirus exposure and HLA in healthy donors. Both 60 Vbeta primers and 13 Jbeta primers went into the PCR. Sequencing was performed with immunoSEQ multiplex PCR; in TCRdb, only in-frame clones are kept and a portion is missing. Of about 170,000 clones in the sample, 73% were seen once. The material sequenced was PBMCs. Every receptor here comes from a woman under 30 in good health and CMV-seropositive.

J is TRBJ1-5 and V is TRBV18, with D perhaps TRBD1 (5 bases). Germline V lookup: CDR1 KGHSH, CDR2 LQKENI. CDR3 length: 15 amino acids. The V gene lost 3 bases and the J gene lost 4 bases, with 13 bases spanning the gap. The CDR3 coding sequence is TGTGCCAGCTCACCCGTCAGACAGCTTAATCAGCCCCAGCATTTT. As protein: CASSPVRQLNQPQHF.

This clone has only one observation. The chain employs TRBV5-6 and TRBJ1-2, with TRBD1 matching 9 bases. The ends lost 4 bases at V and 7 bases at J; junction bases unmatched: 5. CDR3 length: 13 amino acids. CDR1 and CDR2 from the germline V gene are SGHDT and YYEEEE. The CDR3 is CASSAGTGIGYTF. The DNA for the CDR3 is TGTGCCAGCAGCGCTGGGACAGGGATTGGCTACACCTTC.

The sample holds a few counts of this clone. This chain joins TRBV5-6 and TRBJ1-6, with 9 bases fitting TRBD1. After removal of 0 bases from V and 9 bases from J, the junction contained 4 bases not matched to a gene. CDR3 size: 15 residues. Per the germline V gene, CDR1 is SGHDT and CDR2 is YYEEEE. The CDR3 protein is CASSLGGQGSSPLHF. The CDR3 nucleotides read TGTGCCAGCAGCTTGGGGGGACAGGGTTCTTCACCCCTCCACTTT.

This chain links TRBV7-9 with TRBJ1-1; 10 positions match TRBD1. The CDR3 consists of 13 residues. Germline loops: CDR1 SEHNR, CDR2 FQNEAQ (reference sequence). V gave up 6 bases and J gave up 3 bases; unmatched junction bases: 1. The DNA of the CDR3 is TGTGCCAGCAGGGGGACAGGGGACACTGAAGCTTTCTTT. Translated, it gives CASRGTGDTEAFF.

The gene calls are TRBV1 and TRBJ2-7; the tabulated D call, TRBD2, remains unverified against the DNA. TRBV1 is termed a pseudogene. The CDR3 runs to 20 residues. The CDR3 nucleotides read TGCACCAGCAGCTTTACTTACGAAGGTAGCGGGGGGCCACCTTGCTACGAGCAGTACTTC. This gives the protein CTSSFTYEGSGGPPCYEQYF.

This chain uses TRBV18 with TRBJ2-5; D is uncertain. V lost 0 bases and J lost 0, with 5 bases in between. The CDR3 runs to 14 residues. Germline V CDR1 and CDR2: KGHSH, LQKENI. Here the CDR3 reads CASSPPTDQETQYF. The CDR3 nucleotides are TGTGCCAGCTCACCACCAACAGACCAAGAGACCCAGTACTTC.

This rearrangement joins TRBV28 to TRBJ2-7; a possible D gene is TRBD2 (6 bases). Per germline, CDR1 MDHEN and CDR2 SYDVKM. V lost 2 bases to trimming and J lost 2 bases, with 13 bases between them. This CDR3 is built from 15 residues. Here the CDR3 reads CASSLNGDFTYEQYF. The DNA for the CDR3 is TGTGCCAGCAGTTTAAATGGGGACTTTACCTACGAGCAGTACTTC. Variable domain in full (rest from reference TRBV28 and TRBJ2-7): DVKVTQSSRYLVKRTGEKVFLECVQDMDHENMFWYRQDPGLGLRLIYFSYDVKMKEKGDIPEGYSVSREKKERFSLILESASTNQTSMYLCASSLNGDFTYEQYFGPGTRLTVT.

The V call is TRBV27, the J call TRBJ1-1; no clear D gene. The germline V gene encodes CDR1 MNHEY and CDR2 SMNVEV (reference sequence). This CDR3 comprises 13 residues. V was clipped by 8 bases and J by 4 bases, with 14 bases between them. CDR3 nucleotides: TGTGCCAGCTCCCTGCAGGTGGGCACTGAAGCTTTCTTT. Protein product: CASSLQVGTEAFF.

The J gene is TRBJ2-1, the V gene TRBV7-2, with D possibly TRBD1 on 6 matching bases. V gave up 5 bases and J gave up 7 bases, with 18 bases separating them. This CDR3 is 15 amino acids long. CDR1 SGHTA and CDR2 FQGNSA come from the germline V gene. CDR3 region: CASSLSRDNGNEQFF. In DNA form, the CDR3 reads TGTGCCAGCAGCCTCTCCCGGGACAATGGTAATGAGCAGTTCTTC.

The chain combines TRBV5-6 with TRBJ1-1, with D possibly being TRBD1 (5 bases). This CDR3 region has 15 residues. Germline CDR1 SGHDT, CDR2 YYEEEE. V was pared by 1 base and J by 4 bases, with 14 bases between. CDR3 sequence reads: CASSLPGLPSTEAFF. The CDR3 coding sequence is TGTGCCAGCAGCTTGCCGGGACTCCCGAGCACTGAAGCTTTCTTT.

The chain joins TRBV5-6 to TRBJ2-7; possible D gene TRBD1, 5 bases. The CDR3 sequence is 13 residues long. The germline gives CDR1 SGHDT, CDR2 YYEEEE. Trimming removed 4 bases from V and 4 bases from J, with 12 bases in between. The DNA for the CDR3 is TGTGCCAGCAGCCTAGGACAAGAGTACGAGCAGTACTTC. This sequence encodes CASSLGQEYEQYF.

The chain recombines TRBV2 with TRBJ2-1; 9 nucleotides agree with TRBD1. The length of the CDR3 is 16 residues. The V gene's germline CDR1 is SNHLY and CDR2 FYNNEI. V lost 6 bases and J lost 7; bases outside the gene matches: 13. Written as DNA, the CDR3 is TGTGCCAGCAGCCGGACAGGGGACAGGTGGCAGAATGAGCAGTTCTTC. Encoded protein: CASSRTGDRWQNEQFF.

This clone showed up just a few times. This sequence joins TRBV9 and TRBJ1-4, with D unresolved. Germline CDR1 SGDLS, CDR2 YYNGEE. With 0 bases removed from V and 4 bases from J, the gap between germline ends came to 7 bases. The CDR3 covers 14 residues. This chain's CDR3 is CASSVDGYNEKLFF. In DNA form, the CDR3 reads TGTGCCAGCAGCGTAGACGGTTATAATGAAAAACTGTTTTTT.

The chain is built from TRBV7-9 and TRBJ2-5; 7 bases agree with TRBD1. J gave up 5 bases and V 2 bases, and 5 bases lay outside the gene matches. CDR3 length: 14 residues. Germline CDR1 reads SEHNR; CDR2 reads FQNEAQ (reference sequence). In nucleotides, the CDR3 is TGTGCCAGCAGCTTAAAGGGGGCTCGGGAGACCCAGTACTTC. Translated: CASSLKGARETQYF.

This clone appeared once. The gene calls are TRBV29-1 and TRBJ2-7, with 7 bases matching TRBD1. The CDR3 is 13 residues long. Looked up from germline, CDR1 is SQVTM and CDR2 is ANQGSEA. The V and J ends lost 3 bases and 0 bases, in that order; junction bases with no gene match: 2. CDR3 DNA: TGCAGCGTTGAGACAGGGAACTCCTACGAGCAGTACTTC. Translating it yields CSVETGNSYEQYF.

V is TRBV14 and J is TRBJ2-1; no clear D gene. This CDR3 has 14 amino acids. Germline lookup yields CDR1 SGHDN and CDR2 FVKESK. Trimming stripped 4 bases from V and 7 bases from J, with 14 bases between. The CDR3 bases are TGTGCCAGCAGCCTCCTCCTTAGTTTGAATGAGCAGTTCTTC. Translating gives CASSLLLSLNEQFF.

The rearrangement links TRBV25-1 to TRBJ1-2; TRBD1 matches 7 bases. This CDR3 is built from 14 residues. Germline V CDR1 and CDR2: MGHDK, SYGVNS. With 5 bases clipped from V and 6 bases from J, the junction kept 9 bases outside the gene matches. The CDR3 DNA reads as TGTGCCAGCAGTTCCCCCTCAGGGGGAAATGGCTACACCTTC. Its protein is CASSSPSGGNGYTF.

The chain has TRBV29-1 and TRBJ1-1; D remains ambiguous. V lost 4 bases, J lost 5 bases, and 14 bases lay in between. The germline V gene has CDR1 SQVTM and CDR2 ANQGSEA. CDR3 length: 13 residues. This CDR3 reads CSVVNSLGTEAFF. DNA of the CDR3: TGCAGCGTTGTGAACAGCCTTGGGACTGAAGCTTTCTTT.

This chain links TRBV30 with TRBJ2-3; TRBD2 matches 10 bases. This CDR3 has 14 amino acids. V lost 3 bases to trimming and J lost 5 bases; unmatched junction nucleotides: 5. CDR1 is GTSNPN and CDR2 is SVGIG in the germline V gene (reference sequence). CDR3 DNA sequence: TGTGCCTGGAGGAGCGGGGGGGCAATAGATACGCAGTATTTT. Protein product: CAWRSGGAIDTQYF.

The CDR3, as DNA: TGTGCCAGCAGCTTGTTCGGGTACGACGGCTACACCTTC. Protein: CASSLFGYDGYTF. This rearrangement joins TRBV5-4 to TRBJ1-2; D not resolved. The V gene's germline CDR1 is SGHNT and CDR2 YYREEE (reference sequence). The CDR3 length is 13 residues. V was cut by 1 base and J by 8 bases, with 12 bases left in between. Full variable domain (outside the CDR3, taken from reference TRBV5-4 and TRBJ1-2): ETGVTQSPTHLIKTRGQQVTLRCSSQSGHNTVSWYQQALGQGPQFIFQYYREEENGRGNFPPRFSGLQFPNYSSELNVNALELDDSALYLCASSLFGYDGYTFGSGTRLTVV.

The chain carries TRBV29-1 and TRBJ1-6; D is unclear. V shed 7 bases and J shed 8 bases, with 18 bases lying between them. The CDR3 contains 14 residues. Germline CDR1 reads SQVTM; CDR2 reads ANQGSEA. The CDR3 spells CSARFGQPYSPLHF. The CDR3 nucleotides read TGCAGCGCACGTTTTGGCCAACCTTATTCACCCCTCCACTTT.

This sequence joins TRBV5-4 and TRBJ1-1; TRBD1 agrees at 9 bases. With 4 bases clipped from V and 10 bases from J, the junction kept 8 bases outside the gene matches. There are 13 residues in the CDR3. Germline CDR1 is SGHNT and CDR2 is YYREEE (reference sequence). Here the CDR3 reads CASSVDRGPAAFF. CDR3 in DNA: TGTGCCAGCAGCGTGGACAGGGGACCCGCAGCTTTCTTT.

The V call is TRBV7-2, the J call TRBJ2-5; D is ambiguous. V was trimmed by 4 bases and J by 9 bases, leaving 12 bases between them. The V gene's germline CDR1 is SGHTA and CDR2 FQGNSA. The CDR3 length is 12 residues. CDR3 nucleotide sequence: TGTGCCAGCAGCTCCCCCTCCCGGGCCCAGTACTTC. The encoded protein is CASSSPSRAQYF. The complete variable domain, with remaining parts taken from reference TRBV7-2 and TRBJ2-5, reads GAGVSQSPSNKVTEKGKDVELRCDPISGHTALYWYRQSLGQGLEFLIYFQGNSAPDKSGLPSDRFSAERTGGSVSTLTIQRTQQEDSAVYLCASSSPSRAQYFGPGTRLLVL.

The genes are TRBV19 and TRBJ2-6; 9 bases are a match to TRBD1. CDR3 length: 16 amino acids. CDR1 and CDR2 from the germline V gene are LNHDA and SQIVND (reference sequence). The J segment lost 0 bases and the V segment lost 3 bases, leaving 0 bases of the junction unmatched. CDR3 bases: TGTGCCAGTAGTATGGACAGGGGCTCTGGGGCCAACGTCCTGACTTTC. This sequence encodes CASSMDRGSGANVLTF.